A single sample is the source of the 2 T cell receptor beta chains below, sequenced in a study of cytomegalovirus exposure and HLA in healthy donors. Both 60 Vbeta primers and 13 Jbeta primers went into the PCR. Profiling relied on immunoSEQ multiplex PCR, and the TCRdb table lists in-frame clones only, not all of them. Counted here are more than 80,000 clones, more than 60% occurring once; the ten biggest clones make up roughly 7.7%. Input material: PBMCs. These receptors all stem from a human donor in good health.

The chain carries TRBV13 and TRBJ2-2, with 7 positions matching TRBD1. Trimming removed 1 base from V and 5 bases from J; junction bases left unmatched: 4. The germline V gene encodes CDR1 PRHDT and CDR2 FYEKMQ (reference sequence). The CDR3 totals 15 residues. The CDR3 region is CASSLEGARTGELFF. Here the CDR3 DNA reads TGTGCCAGCAGCTTAGAGGGGGCAAGAACCGGGGAGCTGTTTTTT.

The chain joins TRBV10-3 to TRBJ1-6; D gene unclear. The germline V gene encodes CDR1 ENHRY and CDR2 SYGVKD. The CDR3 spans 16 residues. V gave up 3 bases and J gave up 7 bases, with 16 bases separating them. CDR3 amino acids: CAISDIAGFENSPLHF. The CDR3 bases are TGTGCCATCAGTGACATTGCGGGATTTGAGAATTCACCCCTCCACTTT.